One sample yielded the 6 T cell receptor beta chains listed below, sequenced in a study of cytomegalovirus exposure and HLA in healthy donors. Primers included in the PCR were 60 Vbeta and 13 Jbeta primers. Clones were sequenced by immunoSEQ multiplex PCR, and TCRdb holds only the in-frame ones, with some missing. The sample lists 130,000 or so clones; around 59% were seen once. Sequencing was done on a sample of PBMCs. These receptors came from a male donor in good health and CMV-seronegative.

Written as DNA, the CDR3 is TGTGCCAGCAGCCCTGGAATCTACAGAATTAGCTCCTACGAGCAGTACTTC. Amino acids: CASSPGIYRISSYEQYF. The chain couples TRBV5-6 to TRBJ2-7; D gene ambiguous. V gave up 4 bases and J gave up 0 bases, with 20 bases separating them. Per the germline V gene, CDR1 is SGHDT and CDR2 is YYEEEE. This CDR3 region has 17 residues.

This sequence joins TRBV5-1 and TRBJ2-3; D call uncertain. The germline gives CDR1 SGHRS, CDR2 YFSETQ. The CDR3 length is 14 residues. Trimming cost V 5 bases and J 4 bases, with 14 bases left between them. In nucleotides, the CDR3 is TGCGCCAGCAGACCTACGAACTTCGCAGATACGCAGTATTTT. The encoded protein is CASRPTNFADTQYF.

For the CDR3, the DNA is TGTGCCTGGAGGAGGGCCACAGGGCCGAACACTGAAGCTTTCTTT. It specifies CAWRRATGPNTEAFF. The chain uses TRBV30 and TRBJ1-1; perhaps TRBD1 as D (6 bases). Germline V gene lookup returns CDR1 GTSNPN and CDR2 SVGIG (reference sequence). This CDR3 region has 15 residues. Trimming took off 3 bases at V and 1 base at J, with 15 bases between the two ends.

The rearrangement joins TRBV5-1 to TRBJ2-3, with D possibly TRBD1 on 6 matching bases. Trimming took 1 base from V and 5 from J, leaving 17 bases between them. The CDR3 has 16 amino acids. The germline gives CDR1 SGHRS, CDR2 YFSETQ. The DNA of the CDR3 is TGCGCCAGCAGCTTGTTCTCTACAGGGTCGGGAGATACGCAGTATTTT. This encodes CASSLFSTGSGDTQYF.

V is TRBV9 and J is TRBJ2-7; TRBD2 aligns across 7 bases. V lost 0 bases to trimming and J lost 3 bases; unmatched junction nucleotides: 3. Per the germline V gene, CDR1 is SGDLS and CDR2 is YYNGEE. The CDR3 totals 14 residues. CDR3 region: CASSVGAGLYEQYF. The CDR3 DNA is TGTGCCAGCAGCGTAGGAGCGGGGCTCTACGAGCAGTACTTC.

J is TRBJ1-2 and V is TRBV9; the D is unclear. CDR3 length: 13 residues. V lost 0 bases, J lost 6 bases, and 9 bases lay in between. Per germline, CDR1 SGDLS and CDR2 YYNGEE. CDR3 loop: CASSVEHANGYTF. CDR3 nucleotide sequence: TGTGCCAGCAGCGTAGAACACGCCAATGGCTACACCTTC.